These T cell receptor beta chains were read from a single sample in a study of blood T cell repertoires in COVID-19. The method was immunoSEQ multiplex PCR; TCRdb's version includes in-frame clones alone and lacks a portion of them. Of approximately 240,000 clones in the sample, about 85% were seen once. The sample comprised peripheral blood. The receptor set was obtained from a woman aged 18-29 years who had recovered from COVID-19. Each CDR3 is given with its conserved first and last residue. Each record gives: V gene, J gene, D gene, clone size, CDR3 DNA, CDR3 protein. The D gene is left open where the match is weak. A clone size is listed for some rows: how often the clone was seen (once, few, many), or a class if it is expanded.

TRBV7-2,TRBJ2-5,TRBD2,.,TGTGCCAGCAGCTTAAAGAATAGCGGGGGCTGGGAGACCCAGTACTTC,CASSLKNSGGWETQYF
TRBV4-3,TRBJ2-1,TRBD2,.,TGCGCCAGCAGCCCTCTCGGACTAGCGGGGACCTACAATGAGCAGTTCTTC,CASSPLGLAGTYNEQFF
TRBV13,TRBJ2-2,.,few,TGTGCCAGCGGGTTATCGGGCACCGGGGAGCTGTTTTTT,CASGLSGTGELFF
TRBV7-2,TRBJ1-2,.,.,TGTGCCAGCAGTCCGAAGTTGGGGGGTAACTATGGCTACACCTTC,CASSPKLGGNYGYTF
TRBV5-1,TRBJ1-3,TRBD1,.,TGCGCCAGCAGCTCTGACAGGGGGATTAAGATCTCTGGAAACACCATATATTTT,CASSSDRGIKISGNTIYF
TRBV7-6,TRBJ2-1,.,.,TGTGCCAGCGGGACACCTAGCTCCAATGAGCAGTTCTTC,CASGTPSSNEQFF
TRBV9,TRBJ1-1,.,.,TGTGCCAGCAGCGTCTATGTTATGAACACTGAAGCTTTCTTT,CASSVYVMNTEAFF
TRBV28,TRBJ2-7,.,.,TGTGCCAGCAGTTTAGTCGCCTACGAGCAGTACTTC,CASSLVAYEQYF
TRBV29-1,TRBJ1-1,.,.,TGCAGCGTTGATGATAGACAGAACACTGAAGCTTTCTTT,CSVDDRQNTEAFF
TRBV7-8,TRBJ2-5,TRBD2,.,TGTGCCAGCAGCTTAGTCTCGCGGGAGATTCAAGAGACCCAGTACTTC,CASSLVSREIQETQYF
TRBV11-2,TRBJ2-1,TRBD1,.,TGTGCCAGCAGTTTGCAGGGGACAGGGTTTTTCAATGAGCAGTTCTTC,CASSLQGTGFFNEQFF
TRBV7-2,TRBJ2-1,TRBD2,.,TGTGCCACCACTAGCGGGCCATACAATGAGCAGTTCTTC,CATTSGPYNEQFF